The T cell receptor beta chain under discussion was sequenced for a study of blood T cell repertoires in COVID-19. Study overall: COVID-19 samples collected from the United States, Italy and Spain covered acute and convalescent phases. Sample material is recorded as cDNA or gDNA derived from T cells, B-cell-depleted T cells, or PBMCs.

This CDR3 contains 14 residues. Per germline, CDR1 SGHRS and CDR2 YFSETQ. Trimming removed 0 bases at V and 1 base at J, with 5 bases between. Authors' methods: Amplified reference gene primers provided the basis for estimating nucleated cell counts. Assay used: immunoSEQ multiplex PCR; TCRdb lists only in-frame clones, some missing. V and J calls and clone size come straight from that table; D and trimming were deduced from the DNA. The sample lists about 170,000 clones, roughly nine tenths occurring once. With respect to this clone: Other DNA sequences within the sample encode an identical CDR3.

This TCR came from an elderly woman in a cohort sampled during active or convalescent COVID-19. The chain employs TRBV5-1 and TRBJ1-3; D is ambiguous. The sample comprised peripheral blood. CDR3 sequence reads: CASSLGDSGNTIYF. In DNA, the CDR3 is TGCGCCAGCAGCTTGGGCGATTCTGGAAACACCATATATTTT.